This passage covers 25 T cell receptor beta chains from one sample sequenced in a study of blood T cell repertoires in COVID-19. This table comes from immunoSEQ multiplex PCR, and its TCRdb copy is limited to in-frame clones, with some not included. Here the sample spans 130,000 or so clones, over 75% being singletons. Sequenced input: peripheral blood. Every receptor here comes from a man between 65 and 79 years old with active COVID-19.

The V gene is TRBV11-2, the J gene TRBJ2-3; the match to TRBD2 covers 10 bases. CDR3 size: 16 residues. CDR1 and CDR2 from the germline V gene are SGHAT and FQNNGV. The V and J ends lost 5 bases and 1 base, in that order; junction bases with no gene match: 6. The CDR3 region is CASSISGTSGTDTQYF. The CDR3, as DNA: TGTGCCAGCAGCATCTCCGGGACTAGCGGCACAGATACGCAGTATTTT.

The chain uses TRBV27 and TRBJ1-2; D gene unclear. Looked up from germline, CDR1 is MNHEY and CDR2 is SMNVEV (reference sequence). This CDR3 is 12 amino acids long. V lost 4 bases to trimming and J lost 8 bases, with 11 bases between them. CDR3 in DNA: TGTGCCAGCAGTTCCCCAGGAGGAGGCTACACCTTC. Residues: CASSSPGGGYTF.

The V and J genes are TRBV7-9 and TRBJ1-1; TRBD1 matches 7 bases. Germline assignment: CDR1 SEHNR and CDR2 FQNEAQ (reference sequence). V dropped 3 bases and J dropped 1; count of bases not matched to a gene: 14. The CDR3 extends over 18 amino acids. DNA for the CDR3: TGTGCCAGCAGCTTTCGGACGACAGGGAATATACGGAACACTGAAGCTTTCTTT. Its translation: CASSFRTTGNIRNTEAFF.

The chain links TRBV4-2 to TRBJ2-1; 10 bases line up with TRBD2. J lost 5 bases, V lost 0 bases, and 13 bases had no gene match. The CDR3 is 19 residues long. Germline CDR1 reads LGHNA; CDR2 reads YNFKEQ. The CDR3 loop is CASSQEGGLLAGSNNEQFF. CDR3 sequence (DNA): TGTGCCAGCAGCCAAGAAGGCGGGTTACTAGCGGGATCGAACAATGAGCAGTTCTTC.

In its sample, this clone was seen a few times. CDR3 DNA: TGCGCCAGCAGCCAGGGAGCCAATCAGCCCCAGCATTTT. Its translation: CASSQGANQPQHF. The V call is TRBV4-3, the J call TRBJ1-5; unclear D gene. The length of the CDR3 is 13 residues. Germline assignment: CDR1 LGHNA and CDR2 YSLEER. The V gene lost 3 bases and the J gene lost 3 bases, with 6 bases spanning the gap.

The genes are TRBV18 and TRBJ1-3, with D tentatively TRBD1 (6 bases). The CDR3 loop spans 15 amino acids. Trimming stripped 6 bases from V and 0 bases from J, with 12 bases between. The germline V gene has CDR1 KGHSH and CDR2 LQKENI. The CDR3 reads CASSWGPSSGNTIYF. The CDR3 region has the DNA TGTGCCAGCTCCTGGGGGCCGAGCTCTGGAAACACCATATATTTT.

Written as DNA, the CDR3 is TGCGCCAGCAGCCAAGATCTTGCGGGAGCTGAGCAGTTCTTC. As protein: CASSQDLAGAEQFF. The V and J genes are TRBV4-3 and TRBJ2-1; 7 bases match TRBD2. After removal of 0 bases from V and 9 bases from J, the junction contained 5 bases not matched to a gene. Germline CDR1 and CDR2: LGHNA and YSLEER. This CDR3 has 14 residues.

This chain links TRBV9 with TRBJ2-3; 10 bases are shared with TRBD1. Germline V gene lookup returns CDR1 SGDLS and CDR2 YYNGEE. The CDR3 is 16 amino acids. V gave up 3 bases and J gave up 6 bases; unmatched junction bases: 10. Here the CDR3 reads CASSARPGQGFDTQYF. The CDR3 DNA is TGTGCCAGCAGCGCCCGCCCGGGACAGGGGTTTGATACGCAGTATTTT.

This rearrangement joins TRBV6-2 or TRBV6-3 to TRBJ1-6; D not certain. CDR1 is MNHEY and CDR2 is SVGEGT in the germline V gene. Trimming removed 6 bases at V and 8 bases at J, with 5 bases between. This CDR3 is built from 11 residues. CDR3 sequence (DNA): TGTGCCAGCAGCTCGTATTCACCCCTCCACTTT. Residues: CASSSYSPLHF.

V gene TRBV19 combines with J gene TRBJ2-6, with a weak D call TRBD2 (6 bases). The germline CDR1 and CDR2 sequences are LNHDA and SQIVND (reference sequence). The CDR3 runs to 18 residues. Trimming shortened V by 7 bases and J by 0 bases, and 19 bases separated the two germline ends. The CDR3: CASNGVEGESSGANVLTF. CDR3 DNA sequence: TGTGCCAGTAACGGAGTGGAGGGTGAATCCTCTGGGGCCAACGTCCTGACTTTC.

This clone appeared a few times. This chain connects TRBV5-4 to TRBJ1-2, with 8 bases that match TRBD1. The junction had 3 bases not matched to a gene; V was cut back by 3 bases and J by 2 bases. This CDR3 contains 14 residues. Per the germline V gene, CDR1 is SGHNT and CDR2 is YYREEE (reference sequence). CDR3 nucleotide sequence: TGTGCCAGCAGCTCCCGACAGGGGAACTATGGCTACACCTTC. Its protein product is CASSSRQGNYGYTF.

V gene TRBV9 combines with J gene TRBJ2-7; possibly TRBD2 for D (6 bases). The CDR3 covers 15 residues. Germline CDR1 and CDR2: SGDLS and YYNGEE. V was trimmed by 0 bases and J by 2 bases, leaving 12 bases between them. CDR3 DNA sequence: TGTGCCAGCAGCGTAGCTACGGGGGTCGCCTACGAGCAGTACTTC. It specifies CASSVATGVAYEQYF.

This clone was found once. The same CDR3 can be traced to other DNA sequences in this sample. V is TRBV5-1 and J is TRBJ1-1; no reliable D call. This CDR3 spans 13 amino acids. Trimming stripped 3 bases from V and 0 bases from J, with 6 bases between. The V gene's germline CDR1 is SGHRS and CDR2 YFSETQ. The CDR3: CASSSTVNTEAFF. CDR3 coding DNA: TGCGCCAGCAGCTCCACAGTGAACACTGAAGCTTTCTTT. Full variable domain (missing parts from reference TRBV5-1 and TRBJ1-1): KAGVTQTPRYLIKTRGQQVTLSCSPISGHRSVSWYQQTPGQGLQFLFEYFSETQRNKGNFPGRFSGRQFSNSRSEMNVSTLELGDSALYLCASSSTVNTEAFFGQGTRLTVV.

The V gene is TRBV18, the J gene TRBJ2-5; 8 bases are a match to TRBD1. The J segment lost 2 bases and the V segment lost 6 bases, leaving 2 bases of the junction unmatched. The CDR3 totals 13 residues. Looked up from germline, CDR1 is KGHSH and CDR2 is LQKENI. CDR3 in amino acids: CASSHRGQETQYF. CDR3 bases: TGTGCCAGCTCCCACAGGGGGCAAGAGACCCAGTACTTC. The whole variable domain, filled in from reference TRBV18 and TRBJ2-5, reads NAGVMQNPRHLVRRRGQEARLRCSPMKGHSHVYWYRQLPEEGLKFMVYLQKENIIDESGMPKERFSAEFPKEGPSILRIQQVVRGDSAAYFCASSHRGQETQYFGPGTRLLVL.

The chain employs TRBV10-1 and TRBJ2-3, with TRBD2 matching over 10 bases. The length of the CDR3 is 15 residues. Germline values: CDR1 WNHNN, CDR2 SYGVQD (reference sequence). J lost 4 bases, V lost 2 bases, and 3 bases had no gene match. As DNA, the CDR3 is TGCGCCAGCAGTGAGCGCGGGACTAGCGCAGATACGCAGTATTTT. It encodes CASSERGTSADTQYF.

This chain joins TRBV28 and TRBJ1-1, with D possibly being TRBD1 (5 bases). Germline CDR1 MDHEN, CDR2 SYDVKM. There are 13 residues in the CDR3. Trimming pared 8 bases from V and 4 bases from J, leaving 14 bases between. The CDR3, as DNA: TGTGCCAGCCCCGGGCAGGGTAGCACTGAAGCTTTCTTT. Its translation: CASPGQGSTEAFF.

This clone was seen a single time. The rearrangement uses TRBV11-2 and TRBJ2-1, with D maybe TRBD2 (5 bases). Germline CDR1 reads SGHAT; CDR2 reads FQNNGV. This CDR3 is 15 amino acids long. V gave up 4 bases and J gave up 2 bases, with 12 bases separating them. The CDR3 DNA reads TGTGCCAGCAGCTCCACACCCGGGACCTACAATGAGCAGTTCTTC. Its protein is CASSSTPGTYNEQFF.

The rearrangement links TRBV6-6 to TRBJ2-7; D unresolved. CDR1 is MNHNY and CDR2 is SVGAGI in the germline V gene (reference sequence). Trimming stripped 1 base from V and 2 bases from J, with 9 bases between. This CDR3 has 14 amino acids. CDR3 in DNA: TGTGCCAGCAGTTACTTGGGCTCCCCCTACGAGCAGTACTTC. It is translated as CASSYLGSPYEQYF.

The table lists this clone with a few counts. CDR3 residues: CASSLQGWELFF. The CDR3 region has the DNA TGTGCCAGCAGTCTTCAGGGTTGGGAGCTGTTTTTT. The chain couples TRBV2 to TRBJ2-2; maybe TRBD1 (5 bases). The germline V gene encodes CDR1 SNHLY and CDR2 FYNNEI. The CDR3 runs to 12 residues. Trimming took off 5 bases at V and 9 bases at J, with 10 bases between the two ends. Full variable domain (outside the CDR3, taken from reference TRBV2 and TRBJ2-2): EPEVTQTPSHQVTQMGQEVILRCVPISNHLYFYWYRQILGQKVEFLVSFYNNEISEKSEIFDDQFSVERPDGSNFTLKIRSTKLEDSAMYFCASSLQGWELFFGEGSRLTVL.

The chain couples TRBV24-1 to TRBJ2-7; the D is unclear. The length of the CDR3 is 13 residues. Trimming stripped 2 bases from V and 4 bases from J, with 8 bases between. Germline V gene lookup returns CDR1 KGHDR and CDR2 SFDVKD. CDR3 protein: CATSDSWQYEQYF. In DNA form, the CDR3 reads TGTGCCACCAGTGATTCCTGGCAGTACGAGCAGTACTTC.

The CDR3 region is CASSPGQAIDTQYF. The CDR3 DNA is TGTGCCAGCTCACCGGGACAGGCCATAGATACGCAGTATTTT. The V and J genes are TRBV18 and TRBJ2-3, with 8 bases aligning to TRBD1. CDR3 length: 14 residues. The V segment lost 3 bases and the J segment 5 bases; nucleotides outside the gene matches: 4. Germline V gives CDR1 KGHSH, CDR2 LQKENI.

The CDR3 nucleotides read TGTGCCAGCAGCGACCGGGACAGACAGAACACTGAAGCTTTCTTT. Protein sequence: CASSDRDRQNTEAFF. This rearrangement joins TRBV5-6 to TRBJ1-1; the match to TRBD1 covers 7 bases. Trimming cost V 4 bases and J 1 base; bases outside gene matches: 7. The CDR3 sequence is 15 residues long. Per the germline V gene, CDR1 is SGHDT and CDR2 is YYEEEE.

The chain couples TRBV28 to TRBJ2-7; tentative D call: TRBD2 (6 bases). The V gene lost 8 bases and the J gene lost 6 bases, with 20 bases spanning the gap. Germline CDR1 MDHEN, CDR2 SYDVKM. The CDR3 consists of 14 residues. CDR3 loop: CASGPGGRTVEQYF. CDR3 in DNA: TGTGCCAGCGGACCCGGAGGGAGGACCGTCGAGCAGTACTTC. Variable domain in full (rest from reference TRBV28 and TRBJ2-7): DVKVTQSSRYLVKRTGEKVFLECVQDMDHENMFWYRQDPGLGLRLIYFSYDVKMKEKGDIPEGYSVSREKKERFSLILESASTNQTSMYLCASGPGGRTVEQYFGPGTRLTVT.

The chain recombines TRBV19 with TRBJ2-7, with D tentatively TRBD2 (5 bases). The CDR3 sequence is 15 residues long. Germline V gene data show CDR1 as LNHDA and CDR2 as SQIVND (reference sequence). Trimming shortened V by 3 bases and J by 3 bases, and 15 bases separated the two germline ends. CDR3 in DNA: TGTGCCAGTAGTATCGGGTACGGGAAACACTACGAGCAGTACTTC. Residues: CASSIGYGKHYEQYF.

The chain is built from TRBV30 and TRBJ1-2; the match to TRBD1 covers 10 bases. Germline lookup yields CDR1 GTSNPN and CDR2 SVGIG (reference sequence). V gave up 2 bases and J gave up 7 bases; unmatched junction bases: 7. The CDR3 consists of 14 residues. In DNA, the CDR3 is TGTGCCTGGAGTCTACTCGACAGGGGGCTTGGCTACACCTTC. Amino acid sequence: CAWSLLDRGLGYTF.